This is a list of T cell receptor beta chains from one sample in a study of cytomegalovirus exposure and HLA in healthy donors. The repertoire was sequenced with immunoSEQ multiplex PCR; TCRdb's copy has only in-frame clones and lacks some. This table lists 30,000 to 35,000 clones. The specimen sequenced was PBMCs. These receptors were obtained from a man aged 35 to 55 in good health and CMV-seronegative. CDR3s include the opening cysteine and the closing phenylalanine or tryptophan. A D gene is named only where the DNA matches it firmly.

TRBV5-1	.	TRBJ2-1	TGCGCCAGCACCTCCGGGACTCTCATATACAATGAGCAGTTCTTC	CASTSGTLIYNEQFF
TRBV29-1	TRBD1	TRBJ1-2	TGCAGCGTTGGCCCGACAGGGGGCATCCCTAACTATGGCTACACCTTC	CSVGPTGGIPNYGYTF
TRBV5-1	.	TRBJ2-1	TGCGCCAGCAGCTTGGAGCAAATTACGAGCTCCTACAATGAGCAGTTCTTC	CASSLEQITSSYNEQFF
TRBV11-3	.	TRBJ2-1	TGTGCCAGCAGCTTAGATCAGAGTGGGAGTTCGAGAGTCAATGAGCAGTTCTTC	CASSLDQSGSSRVNEQFF
TRBV6-1	.	TRBJ2-1	TGTGCCAGCAGTGACCCAGGCAATGAGCAGTTCTTC	CASSDPGNEQFF
TRBV9	TRBD1	TRBJ1-2	TGTGCCAGCAGCGTAGGAGGACAGGGTTTTTATGGCTACACCTTC	CASSVGGQGFYGYTF
TRBV14	.	TRBJ1-1	TGTGCCAGCAGCCAAGATAGGGGCGCTGAAGCTTTCTTT	CASSQDRGAEAFF
TRBV4-2	.	TRBJ2-1	TGTGCCAGCAGCCACGCCGGGGGCAATGAGCAGTTCTTC	CASSHAGGNEQFF
TRBV19	.	TRBJ2-3	TGTGCCAGTAGTATAGATGGGGCTTCTAGCACAGATACGCAGTATTTT	CASSIDGASSTDTQYF
TRBV6-1	.	TRBJ2-2	TGTGCCAGCAGTGAGCGGTCAGATAACACCGGGGAGCTGTTTTTT	CASSERSDNTGELFF
TRBV28	.	TRBJ2-6	TGTGCCAGCAGTTTCCGTAGACTCTCTGGGGCCAACGTCCTGACTTTC	CASSFRRLSGANVLTF
TRBV19	.	TRBJ1-3	TGTGCCAGTAGTACCATGAGGGCCGGAAACACCATATATTTT	CASSTMRAGNTIYF
TRBV29-1	TRBD2	TRBJ2-7	TGCAGCGTTGGTGGTCTCCCTAGCGGGAGCTACGAGCAGTACTTC	CSVGGLPSGSYEQYF
TRBV4-2	.	TRBJ1-2	TGTGCCAGCAGCCAACGGCGGATAGGGGAACTCTCCTCCGGCTACACCTTC	CASSQRRIGELSSGYTF
TRBV19	TRBD1	TRBJ2-7	TGTGCCAGCGCGGACAGGGGGATCTACGAGCAGTACTTC	CASADRGIYEQYF
TRBV25-1	TRBD1	TRBJ1-2	TGTGCCAGCAGTGAGGGGGGACAGGGGGCAAGCTATGGCTACACCTTC	CASSEGGQGASYGYTF
TRBV30	TRBD1	TRBJ2-1	TGTGCCTGGAGGGAATCCACCTTGGGACAGCCTTACAATGAGCAGTTCTTC	CAWRESTLGQPYNEQFF
TRBV6-5	TRBD1	TRBJ1-4	TGTGCCAGCAGTTATTCGGGACAGGGTGGTGAAAAACTGTTTTTT	CASSYSGQGGEKLFF
TRBV7-8	TRBD1	TRBJ2-7	TGTGCCAGCAGCCTAGACCGGGACAGGGCCTTCTACGAGCAGTACTTC	CASSLDRDRAFYEQYF
TRBV6-5	TRBD1	TRBJ2-7	TGTGCCAGCAGTTCCCCCGGGACAGGGACCTACGAGCAGTACTTC	CASSSPGTGTYEQYF
TRBV9	.	TRBJ1-1	TGTGCCAGCAGCGCTCAACAGGGGAACACTGAAGCTTTCTTT	CASSAQQGNTEAFF
TRBV5-1	TRBD2	TRBJ2-1	TGCGCCAGCAGCTTAACTAGCGGATTTGAGCAGTTCTTC	CASSLTSGFEQFF
TRBV25-1	.	TRBJ2-7	TGTGCCAGCAGTGAGCGGCACGGCTTCTACGAGCAGTACTTC	CASSERHGFYEQYF
TRBV20-1	.	TRBJ1-2	TGCAGTGCTGGCTCAGGGGATGGCTACACCTTC	CSAGSGDGYTF
TRBV28	.	TRBJ2-2	TGTGCCAGCAGTTTCGCGAACACCGGGGAGCTGTTTTTT	CASSFANTGELFF
TRBV6-5	TRBD2	TRBJ2-2	TGTGCCAGCAGTTACTCGATGGCGGGGGGCACCGGGGAGCTGTTTTTT	CASSYSMAGGTGELFF
TRBV6-1	.	TRBJ1-1	TGTGCCAGCAGTGAAGGGGGCCTAATCGAGGCTGAAGCTTTCTTT	CASSEGGLIEAEAFF
TRBV18	.	TRBJ2-5	TGTGCCAGCTCACCACCGGACAGACAAGAGACCCAGTACTTC	CASSPPDRQETQYF
TRBV10-3	TRBD2	TRBJ2-7	TGTGCCATAAACAACCCCGGGGGGGGAGCCTACGAGCAGTACTTC	CAINNPGGGAYEQYF
TRBV6-1	TRBD1	TRBJ1-3	TGTGCCAGCAGTGAAGGGGGACAGGGTGGAAACACCATATATTTT	CASSEGGQGGNTIYF
TRBV30	TRBD1	TRBJ1-5	TGTGCTACTGACAGGGGGTGGAATCAGCCCCAGCATTTT	CATDRGWNQPQHF
TRBV19	.	TRBJ2-2	TGTGCCAGTACCCGGACAGCGAACACCGGGGAGCTGTTTTTT	CASTRTANTGELFF
TRBV7-2	TRBD2	TRBJ2-5	TGTGCCAGCAGCTTTAGCGGGAAAGAGACCCAGTACTTC	CASSFSGKETQYF
TRBV4-3	.	TRBJ1-5	TGCGCCAGCAGCCAGAGGAGGAATCAGCCCCAGCATTTT	CASSQRRNQPQHF
TRBV4-1	.	TRBJ2-5	TGCGCCAGCAGTCAAACGTCGGGGTACCAAGAGACCCAGTACTTC	CASSQTSGYQETQYF
TRBV29-1	TRBD2	TRBJ2-1	TGCAGGGTCGGGAGGGATTCGAATGAGCAGTTCTTC	CRVGRDSNEQFF
TRBV6-5	TRBD2	TRBJ2-7	TGTGCCAGCAGCCAGGAGGGCGGGACTACCTACGAGCAGTACTTC	CASSQEGGTTYEQYF
TRBV18	.	TRBJ1-5	TGTGCCAGCTCACCGTCTGCGGCGGCCCATAGCAATCAGCCCCAGCATTTT	CASSPSAAAHSNQPQHF
TRBV21-1	.	TRBJ1-2	TGTGCCAGCACCGCTTTATCGACAGACTATGGCTACACCTTC	CASTALSTDYGYTF
TRBV29-1	.	TRBJ2-1	TGCAGCCTAATGGCGGGGTCCTACAATGAGCAGTTCTTC	CSLMAGSYNEQFF